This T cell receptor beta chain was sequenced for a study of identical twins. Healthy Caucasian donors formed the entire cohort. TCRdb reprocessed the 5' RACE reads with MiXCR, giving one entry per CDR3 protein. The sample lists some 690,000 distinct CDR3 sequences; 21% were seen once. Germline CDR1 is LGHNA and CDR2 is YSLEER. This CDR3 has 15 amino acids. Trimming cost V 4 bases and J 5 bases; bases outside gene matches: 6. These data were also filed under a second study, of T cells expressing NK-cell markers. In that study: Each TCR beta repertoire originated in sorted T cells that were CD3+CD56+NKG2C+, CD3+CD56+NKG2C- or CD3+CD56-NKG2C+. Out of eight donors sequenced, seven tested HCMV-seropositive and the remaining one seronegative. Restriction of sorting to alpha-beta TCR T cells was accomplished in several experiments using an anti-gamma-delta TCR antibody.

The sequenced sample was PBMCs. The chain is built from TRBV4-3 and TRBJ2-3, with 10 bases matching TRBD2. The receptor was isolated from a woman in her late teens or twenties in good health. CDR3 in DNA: TGCGCCAGCAGCCCACTAGCGGGATTTGAAGATACGCAGTATTTT. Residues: CASSPLAGFEDTQYF.